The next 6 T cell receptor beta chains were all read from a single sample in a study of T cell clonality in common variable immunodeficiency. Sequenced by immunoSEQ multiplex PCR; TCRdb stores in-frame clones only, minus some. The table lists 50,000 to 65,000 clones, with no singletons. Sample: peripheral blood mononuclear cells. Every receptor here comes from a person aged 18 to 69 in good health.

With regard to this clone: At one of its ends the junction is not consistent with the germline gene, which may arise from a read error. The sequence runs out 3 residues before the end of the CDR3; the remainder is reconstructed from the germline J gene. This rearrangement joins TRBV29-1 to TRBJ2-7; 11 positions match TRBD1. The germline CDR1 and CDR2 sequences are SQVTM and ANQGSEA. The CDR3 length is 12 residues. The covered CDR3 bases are TGCGGCGTGGGACAGGGGGACCACGAG. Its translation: CGVGQGDHE. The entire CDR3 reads CGVGQGDHEQYF.

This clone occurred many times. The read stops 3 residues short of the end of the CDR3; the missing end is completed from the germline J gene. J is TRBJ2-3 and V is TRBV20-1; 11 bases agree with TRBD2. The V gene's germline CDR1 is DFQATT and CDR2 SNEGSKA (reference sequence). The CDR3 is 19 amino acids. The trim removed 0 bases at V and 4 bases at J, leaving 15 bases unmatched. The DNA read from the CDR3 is TGCAGTGCTAGAGATCTTAGCGGGGGGGGCGGGCACCCATCAGATACG. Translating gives CSARDLSGGGGHPSDT. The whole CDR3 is CSARDLSGGGGHPSDTQYF.

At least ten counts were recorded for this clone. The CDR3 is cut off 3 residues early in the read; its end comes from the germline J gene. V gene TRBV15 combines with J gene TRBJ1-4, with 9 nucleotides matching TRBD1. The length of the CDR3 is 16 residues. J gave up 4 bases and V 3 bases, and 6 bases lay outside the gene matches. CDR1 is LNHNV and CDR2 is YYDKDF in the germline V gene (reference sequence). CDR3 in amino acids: CATSRHTGGHNEKLFF. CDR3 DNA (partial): TGTGCCACCAGCAGGCACACAGGGGGCCATAATGAAAAA. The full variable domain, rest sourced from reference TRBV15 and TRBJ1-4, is DAMVIQNPRYQVTQFGKPVTLSCSQTLNHNVMYWYQQKSSQAPKLLFHYYDKDFNNEADTPDNFQSRRPNTSFCFLDIRSPGLGDTAMYLCATSRHTGGHNEKLFFGSGTQLSVL.

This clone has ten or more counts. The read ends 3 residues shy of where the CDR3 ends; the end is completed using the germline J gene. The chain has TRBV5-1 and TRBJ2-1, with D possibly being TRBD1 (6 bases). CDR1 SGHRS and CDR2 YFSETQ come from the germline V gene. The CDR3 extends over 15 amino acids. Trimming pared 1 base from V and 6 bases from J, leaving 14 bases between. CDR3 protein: CASSLSGQPINEQFF. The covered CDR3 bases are TGCGCCAGCAGCTTGTCTGGACAGCCTATCAATGAG.

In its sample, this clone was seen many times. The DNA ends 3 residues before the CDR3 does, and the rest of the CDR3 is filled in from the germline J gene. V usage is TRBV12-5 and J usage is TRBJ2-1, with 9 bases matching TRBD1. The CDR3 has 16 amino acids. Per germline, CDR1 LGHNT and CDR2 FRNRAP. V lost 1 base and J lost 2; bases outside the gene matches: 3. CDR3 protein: CASGLGQGGTYNEQFF. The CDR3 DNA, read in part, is TGTGCTAGTGGTTTGGGACAGGGGGGTACCTACAATGAG.

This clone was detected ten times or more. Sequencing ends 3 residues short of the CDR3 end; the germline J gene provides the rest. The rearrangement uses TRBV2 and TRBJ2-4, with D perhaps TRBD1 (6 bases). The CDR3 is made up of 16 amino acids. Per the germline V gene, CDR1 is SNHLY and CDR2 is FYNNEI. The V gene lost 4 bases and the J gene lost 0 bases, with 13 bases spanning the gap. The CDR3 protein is CASSGAGVLAKNIQYF. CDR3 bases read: TGTGCCAGCAGTGGGGCAGGGGTTTTAGCCAAAAACATT.